These T cell receptor beta chains were read from a single sample in a study of cytomegalovirus exposure and HLA in healthy donors. Using immunoSEQ multiplex PCR, the repertoire was profiled, and TCRdb retains in-frame clones only, with some absent. The sample yields a few hundred thousand clones, about 80% seen once. Sample: PBMCs. The origin of the receptors is a girl aged 2-10 years in good health and CMV-seronegative. Both conserved end residues are part of each CDR3. A D gene is named only where the DNA matches it firmly. Rows may omit the clone size; those that give it use once, few, many or a size class.

D	size	J	V	CDR3	DNA
TRBD1	NA	TRBJ2-3	TRBV29-1	CSAGRDRASIWYF	TGCAGCGCCGGACGGGACAGAGCCTCTATCTGGTATTTT
NA	NA	TRBJ1-3	TRBV4-1	CASSPASGNTIYF	TGCGCCAGCAGCCCCGCAAGCGGGAACACCATATATTTT
NA	NA	TRBJ2-2	TRBV27	CASKTGFVGELFF	TGTGCCAGCAAAACAGGGTTTGTCGGGGAGCTGTTTTTT
NA	few	TRBJ2-7	TRBV5-1	CASSLASWVQTSTYEQYF	TGCGCCAGCAGCTTGGCGTCCTGGGTACAAACTAGTACCTACGAGCAGTACTTC
NA	NA	TRBJ2-3	TRBV29-1	CSVGGLAKERTDTQYF	TGCAGCGTTGGAGGCCTAGCCAAAGAGAGGACAGATACGCAGTATTTT
TRBD1	NA	TRBJ1-6	TRBV5-1	CASSGGQGGSPLHF	TGCGCCAGCAGCGGGGGACAGGGGGGTTCACCCCTCCACTTT
TRBD2	NA	TRBJ2-1	TRBV27	CASSLGRGGSAYNEQFF	TGTGCCAGCAGCCTGGGGCGGGGCGGGAGTGCCTACAATGAGCAGTTCTTC
NA	NA	TRBJ2-7	TRBV21-1	CASTYPGLLTYEQYF	TGTGCCAGCACCTACCCGGGACTCCTTACCTACGAGCAGTACTTC
NA	NA	TRBJ2-7	TRBV30	CAWSVPNYEQYF	TGTGCCTGGAGTGTACCTAATTACGAGCAGTACTTC
TRBD1	NA	TRBJ2-6	TRBV9	CASSVASGQGLFSGANVLTF	TGTGCCAGCAGCGTAGCATCTGGACAGGGTCTCTTCTCTGGGGCCAACGTCCTGACTTTC
TRBD1	NA	TRBJ1-2	TRBV28	CASSLTGQGGYGYTF	TGTGCCAGCAGTTTAACCGGACAGGGGGGCTATGGCTACACCTTC